Each of the 10 T cell receptor beta chains below was sequenced from the same sample in a study of beta chain features in type 1 diabetes. The investigators reverse transcribed all of the isolated RNA, so they sequenced expressed TCRB transcripts. This table comes from immunoSEQ multiplex PCR, and its TCRdb copy is limited to in-frame clones, with some not included. The table lists approximately 250,000 clones, 9.6% of them singletons. Sequencing used naive CD4+ T cells from blood. Every receptor here comes from a young woman in good health.

The chain combines TRBV30 with TRBJ2-2; no definite D call. This CDR3 comprises 14 residues. Germline CDR1 reads GTSNPN; CDR2 reads SVGIG (reference sequence). V lost 0 bases and J 3 bases, leaving 8 bases between the germline ends. This CDR3 reads CAWSVLSDTGELFF. CDR3 coding DNA: TGTGCCTGGAGTGTACTATCGGACACCGGGGAGCTGTTTTTT.

This clone was seen a handful of times. The chain recombines TRBV18 with TRBJ1-2; TRBD1 might be the D (5 bases). Trimming stripped 6 bases from V and 6 bases from J, with 11 bases between. Germline-derived CDR1 and CDR2 are KGHSH and LQKENI. This CDR3 has 12 amino acids. The CDR3 sequence: CASSLQGDGYTF. The CDR3 coding sequence is TGTGCCAGCTCCCTCCAGGGTGATGGCTACACCTTC.

This clone has just a few counts. This sample also contains other DNA sequences that code for the same CDR3. J is TRBJ1-1 and V is TRBV30; D gene ambiguous. The length of the CDR3 is 14 residues. The germline CDR1 and CDR2 sequences are GTSNPN and SVGIG (reference sequence). Trimming removed 1 base from V and 0 bases from J, with 9 bases in between. DNA for the CDR3: TGTGCCTGGAGTGCGATGGGCCTGAACACTGAAGCTTTCTTT. Translating it yields CAWSAMGLNTEAFF.

The chain joins TRBV5-1 to TRBJ1-2, with D unresolved. The CDR3 is 13 amino acids. Trimming took off 2 bases at V and 8 bases at J, with 13 bases between the two ends. CDR1 is SGHRS, CDR2 YFSETQ, per germline. The CDR3 DNA is TGCGCCAGCAGCTTTTCGGGTTCATCGGGCTACACCTTC. As protein: CASSFSGSSGYTF.

The chain uses TRBV5-4 and TRBJ1-1; 8 bases line up with TRBD1. V lost 6 bases, J lost 4 bases, and 17 bases stayed unmatched. Per germline, CDR1 SGHNT and CDR2 YYREEE (reference sequence). The CDR3 runs to 17 residues. In nucleotides, the CDR3 is TGTGCCAGCATCCTACGGACAGGGTCCTCAGGCCGCACTGAAGCTTTCTTT. This sequence encodes CASILRTGSSGRTEAFF.

The V and J genes are TRBV15 and TRBJ2-5; 9 bases match TRBD2. In germline, CDR1 is LNHNV, CDR2 YYDKDF (reference sequence). This CDR3 is 15 amino acids long. Trimming cost V 5 bases and J 4 bases; bases outside gene matches: 8. For the CDR3, the DNA is TGTGCCACCAGCGTTCGACTAGCGGAAGGAGAGACCCAGTACTTC. This sequence encodes CATSVRLAEGETQYF.

The rearrangement uses TRBV30 and TRBJ2-6; TRBD1 agrees at 8 bases. Germline CDR1 is GTSNPN and CDR2 is SVGIG (reference sequence). V lost 7 bases, J lost 1 base, and 12 bases stayed unmatched. There are 17 residues in the CDR3. The CDR3 is CASRRQGLLSGANVLTF. CDR3 bases: TGTGCCTCCCGAAGACAGGGGCTACTTTCTGGGGCCAACGTCCTGACTTTC.

The rearrangement joins TRBV29-1 to TRBJ1-3, with TRBD1 matching 8 bases. The V and J ends lost 7 bases and 1 base, in that order; junction bases with no gene match: 9. Germline loops: CDR1 SQVTM, CDR2 ANQGSEA. The CDR3 has 15 residues. In nucleotides, the CDR3 is TGCAGCGGAACGACAGGGGCCGGTTCTGGAAACACCATATATTTT. It is translated as CSGTTGAGSGNTIYF.

The rearrangement links TRBV5-4 to TRBJ1-2; possibly TRBD1 for D (6 bases). Per the germline V gene, CDR1 is SGHNT and CDR2 is YYREEE (reference sequence). This CDR3 region has 13 residues. V gave up 0 bases and J gave up 7 bases, with 10 bases separating them. As DNA, the CDR3 is TGTGCCAGCAGCTTGGACAGGGTGCGTGGCTACACCTTC. Protein sequence: CASSLDRVRGYTF.

This clone was seen a few times. The rearrangement uses TRBV6-6 and TRBJ2-5; 9 bases are shared with TRBD1. After removal of 4 bases from V and 5 bases from J, the junction contained 8 bases not matched to a gene. Looked up from germline, CDR1 is MNHNY and CDR2 is SVGAGI (reference sequence). This CDR3 is built from 15 residues. DNA of the CDR3: TGTGCCAGCAGTTTATGGGACAGGGCGTGGGAGACCCAGTACTTC. The encoded protein is CASSLWDRAWETQYF.